Given below is one T cell receptor (beta chain) in context. The data were obtained in a study of regulatory T cells in long-lasting Graves disease. V was pared by 4 bases and J by 0 bases, with 15 bases between. This CDR3 has 15 residues. Germline assignment: CDR1 SQVTM and CDR2 ANQGSEA. This sample's time point: persistent/refractory GD, antithyroid drugs over 5 years with positive TRAb. Extracted RNA from PBMCs served as the source of the TCR library. HTBI primers from iRepertoire and Arm-PCR of CDR3 regions yielded the TCR beta libraries. Each CDR3 protein gets one entry after TCRdb re-called the multiplex PCR reads with MiXCR. The sample gives approximately 690,000 distinct CDR3 sequences, 30% of which show up once; under 50% is in the top ten.

The specimen was peripheral blood mononuclear cells (PBMCs), collected when the disease was refractory, from a patient treated with antithyroid drugs. The chain carries TRBV29-1 and TRBJ1-2; D perhaps matches TRBD1 (5 bases). The TCR originated in a female donor with Graves disease. CDR3 amino acids: CSVAPQDKANYGYTF. The CDR3 coding sequence is TGCAGCGTTGCCCCTCAGGACAAAGCTAACTATGGCTACACCTTC.